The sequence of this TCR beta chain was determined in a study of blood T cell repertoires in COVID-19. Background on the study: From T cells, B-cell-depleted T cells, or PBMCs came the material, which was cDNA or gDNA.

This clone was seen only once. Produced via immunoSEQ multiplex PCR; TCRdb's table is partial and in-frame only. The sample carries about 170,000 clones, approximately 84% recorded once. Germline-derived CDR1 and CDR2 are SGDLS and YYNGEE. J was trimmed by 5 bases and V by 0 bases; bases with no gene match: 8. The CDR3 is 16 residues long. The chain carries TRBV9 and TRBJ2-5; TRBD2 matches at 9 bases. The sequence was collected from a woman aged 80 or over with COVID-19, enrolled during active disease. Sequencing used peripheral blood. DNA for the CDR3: TGTGCCAGCAGCGTAGCGTCTAGCGGGGCGGGGGAGACCCAGTACTTC. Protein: CASSVASSGAGETQYF.